These 28 T cell receptor beta chains share one sample of origin, sequenced in a study of shared clonotypes between healthy human individuals. Method: immunoSEQ multiplex PCR; TCRdb's copy keeps in-frame clones and lacks some. The sample shows over a million clones, around 95% of them seen only once. The specimen sequenced was naive CD4+ T cells sorted from blood. This sample's subset: CD45RA+ positively selected. These receptors were obtained from a man aged 30 to 45 in good health.

In its sample, this clone was seen once. The chain employs TRBV5-4 and TRBJ2-7; D gene unclear. V lost 5 bases and J 1 base, leaving 10 bases between the germline ends. The CDR3 sequence is 13 residues long. Germline V CDR1 and CDR2: SGHNT, YYREEE (reference sequence). CDR3 coding DNA: TGTGCCAGCAGGGCGGCTCATTCCTACGAGCAGTACTTC. Amino acid sequence: CASRAAHSYEQYF.

This chain uses TRBV5-5 with TRBJ2-7, with D maybe TRBD2 (5 bases). This CDR3 comprises 15 residues. Germline V gene data show CDR1 as SGHKS and CDR2 as YYEKEE (reference sequence). V lost 4 bases and J lost 1, with 15 bases in between. The CDR3 reads CASSLASARSYEQYF. The CDR3 nucleotides read TGTGCCAGCAGCCTAGCAAGCGCACGGTCCTACGAGCAGTACTTC.

The chain is built from TRBV5-1 and TRBJ2-2; maybe TRBD1 (5 bases). This CDR3 has 14 amino acids. The germline V gene has CDR1 SGHRS and CDR2 YFSETQ. V dropped 4 bases and J dropped 1 base, with 8 bases sitting between them. CDR3 residues: CASSPTVNTGELFF. The CDR3 nucleotides read TGCGCCAGCAGCCCGACAGTGAACACCGGGGAGCTGTTTTTT. The whole variable domain, filled in from reference TRBV5-1 and TRBJ2-2, reads KAGVTQTPRYLIKTRGQQVTLSCSPISGHRSVSWYQQTPGQGLQFLFEYFSETQRNKGNFPGRFSGRQFSNSRSEMNVSTLELGDSALYLCASSPTVNTGELFFGEGSRLTVL.

J is TRBJ1-4 and V is TRBV5-4, with D possibly TRBD1 on 6 matching bases. The CDR3 loop spans 16 amino acids. With 4 bases removed from V and 7 bases from J, the gap between germline ends came to 20 bases. In germline, CDR1 is SGHNT, CDR2 YYREEE (reference sequence). The CDR3 loop is CASSPGVTGLGEKLFF. DNA for the CDR3: TGTGCCAGCAGCCCCGGGGTCACAGGGTTGGGTGAAAAACTGTTTTTT.

The chain links TRBV29-1 to TRBJ1-1; TRBD1 might be the D (5 bases). The CDR3 has 13 residues. Germline V CDR1 and CDR2: SQVTM, ANQGSEA. V lost 7 bases and J 0 bases, leaving 12 bases between the germline ends. CDR3: CSGTGHMNTEAFF. The CDR3 nucleotides are TGCAGCGGCACAGGTCACATGAACACTGAAGCTTTCTTT.

The V call is TRBV7-2, the J call TRBJ2-4; 12 bases agree with TRBD2. With 1 base clipped from V and 12 bases from J, the junction kept 4 bases outside the gene matches. This CDR3 has 14 amino acids. Germline V lookup: CDR1 SGHTA, CDR2 FQGNSA. DNA of the CDR3: TGTGCCAGCAGCTTAGATGGGACTAGCGGGTCTCAGTACTTC. Encoded protein: CASSLDGTSGSQYF.

This chain uses TRBV5-1 with TRBJ2-7; D is uncertain. This CDR3 has 12 residues. From germline, CDR1 is SGHRS and CDR2 YFSETQ. Trimming stripped 4 bases from V and 3 bases from J, with 8 bases between. DNA of the CDR3: TGCGCCAGCAGCATCCGACTCTACGAGCAGTACTTC. This translates into CASSIRLYEQYF.

The chain combines TRBV6-1 with TRBJ2-7; 11 positions match TRBD1. J was trimmed by 3 bases and V by 6 bases; bases with no gene match: 7. Germline CDR1 MNHNS, CDR2 SASEGT. This CDR3 region has 15 residues. CDR3 coding DNA: TGTGCCAGCAGCTTAGGCGGGACAGGGGGCTACGAGCAGTACTTC. It encodes CASSLGGTGGYEQYF.

This clone was picked up one time. J is TRBJ2-7 and V is TRBV10-3; TRBD2 matches 12 bases. Germline V gene sequence: CDR1 ENHRY, CDR2 SYGVKD. The CDR3 is made up of 16 amino acids. V was pared by 3 bases and J by 4 bases, with 7 bases of the junction left unmatched. CDR3 loop: CAISDVTSGRHYEQYF. The CDR3 DNA is TGTGCCATCAGTGATGTAACTAGCGGGAGGCATTACGAGCAGTACTTC.

About this clone itself: The junction differs from germline at one of its ends, possibly a read error. The chain uses TRBV18 and TRBJ1-4; D gene unclear. Germline loops: CDR1 KGHSH, CDR2 LQKENI. The CDR3 consists of 17 residues. The CDR3 nucleotides read TGTGCCAGCTCACCTAAGGCCGGATTTAGTCCTAATGAAAAACTGCTTTTT. The encoded protein is CASSPKAGFSPNEKLLF.

V gene TRBV6-1 combines with J gene TRBJ1-5; a weak D match, TRBD1 (6 bases). The length of the CDR3 is 15 residues. V lost 2 bases to trimming and J lost 2 bases, with 10 bases between them. Germline V gene data show CDR1 as MNHNS and CDR2 as SASEGT. The CDR3: CASSETGAGNQPQHF. CDR3 DNA: TGTGCCAGCAGTGAAACGGGGGCCGGCAATCAGCCCCAGCATTTT.

The rearrangement joins TRBV9 to TRBJ2-1; 8 bases match TRBD2. The CDR3 runs 17 residues. The germline gives CDR1 SGDLS, CDR2 YYNGEE. The J segment lost 6 bases and the V segment lost 0 bases, leaving 11 bases of the junction unmatched. Here the CDR3 DNA reads TGTGCCAGCAGCGTAGTCCCGTTGGGACTAGGAGGCAATGAGCAGTTCTTC. This translates into CASSVVPLGLGGNEQFF.

The gene calls are TRBV13 and TRBJ2-3; 13 nucleotides align to TRBD2. The V segment lost 6 bases and the J segment 4 bases; nucleotides outside the gene matches: 1. Per germline, CDR1 PRHDT and CDR2 FYEKMQ (reference sequence). The CDR3 consists of 14 residues. Here the CDR3 reads CASRGLAGPDTQYF. CDR3 DNA: TGTGCCAGCAGGGGACTAGCGGGACCAGATACGCAGTATTTT.

The chain carries TRBV11-2 and TRBJ2-1; 8 bases align to TRBD2. Looked up from germline, CDR1 is SGHAT and CDR2 is FQNNGV. V gave up 4 bases and J gave up 2 bases; unmatched junction bases: 10. This CDR3 has 17 residues. CDR3 region: CASSYEAGTRPYNEQFF. The DNA of the CDR3 is TGTGCCAGCAGCTACGAAGCCGGGACTAGGCCCTACAATGAGCAGTTCTTC. Together with reference TRBV11-2 and TRBJ2-1, the CDR3 gives the full variable domain: EAGVAQSPRYKIIEKRQSVAFWCNPISGHATLYWYQQILGQGPKLLIQFQNNGVVDDSQLPKDRFSAERLKGVDSTLKIQPAKLEDSAVYLCASSYEAGTRPYNEQFFGPGTRLTVL.

The chain joins TRBV27 to TRBJ2-1, with 9 positions matching TRBD2. This CDR3 spans 19 amino acids. V shed 4 bases, J shed 7 bases, and the junction held 20 bases outside the gene matches. The germline CDR1 and CDR2 sequences are MNHEY and SMNVEV (reference sequence). The CDR3 nucleotides are TGTGCCAGCAGTTCCCCACCTACCCTAGCGGGAAAAAGTGAGAATGAGCAGTTCTTC. Amino acids: CASSSPPTLAGKSENEQFF.

V is TRBV4-3 and J is TRBJ2-7; 9 bases map to TRBD1. This CDR3 is 15 amino acids long. Trimming cost V 3 bases and J 3 bases; bases outside gene matches: 6. Germline CDR1 LGHNA, CDR2 YSLEER. CDR3 sequence reads: CASSQARDRVYEQYF. The CDR3 DNA follows: TGCGCCAGCAGCCAGGCACGGGACAGGGTCTACGAGCAGTACTTC.

The rearrangement links TRBV4-1 to TRBJ2-5, with 9 bases matching TRBD2. This CDR3 is built from 16 residues. Trimming at V came to 0 bases and at J to 5 bases, leaving 7 bases not matched to a gene. Germline V gene data show CDR1 as MGHRA and CDR2 as YSYEKL. Written as DNA, the CDR3 is TGCGCCAGCAGCCAAGAACGCCTAGCGGGACGGGAGACCCAGTACTTC. As protein: CASSQERLAGRETQYF.

The chain is built from TRBV18 and TRBJ2-4, with 9 bases identical to TRBD1. Looked up from germline, CDR1 is KGHSH and CDR2 is LQKENI. Trimming at V came to 7 bases and at J to 0 bases, leaving 16 bases not matched to a gene. The CDR3 extends over 19 amino acids. CDR3 in DNA: TGTGCCAGCTTACAGGGAGGTACCGGGACAGGGCAAGCCAAAAACATTCAGTACTTC. Translation: CASLQGGTGTGQAKNIQYF.

The chain carries TRBV7-2 and TRBJ2-1; TRBD2 matches 13 bases. V lost 1 base to trimming and J lost 4 bases; unmatched junction nucleotides: 7. This CDR3 is built from 18 residues. CDR1 is SGHTA, CDR2 FQGNSA, per germline. CDR3 in amino acids: CASSLGTSGRARYNEQFF. CDR3 DNA sequence: TGTGCCAGCAGCTTAGGTACTAGCGGGAGGGCCAGGTACAATGAGCAGTTCTTC. Full variable domain (outside the CDR3, taken from reference TRBV7-2 and TRBJ2-1): GAGVSQSPSNKVTEKGKDVELRCDPISGHTALYWYRQSLGQGLEFLIYFQGNSAPDKSGLPSDRFSAERTGGSVSTLTIQRTQQEDSAVYLCASSLGTSGRARYNEQFFGPGTRLTVL.

The gene calls are TRBV29-1 and TRBJ1-2, with D unresolved. This CDR3 spans 13 amino acids. The V and J ends lost 6 bases and 7 bases respectively, with 18 bases between them. The germline gives CDR1 SQVTM, CDR2 ANQGSEA. Here the CDR3 reads CSVRPVLRGGYTF. Here the CDR3 DNA reads TGCAGCGTACGGCCAGTTTTAAGAGGTGGCTACACCTTC.

The chain combines TRBV2 with TRBJ2-2, with D perhaps TRBD2 (5 bases). CDR1 and CDR2 from the germline V gene are SNHLY and FYNNEI. V gave up 4 bases and J gave up 5 bases, with 20 bases separating them. The CDR3 has 17 amino acids. The CDR3 DNA follows: TGTGCCAGCAGTGCCTCTGAGGGTCCTTTTATAACCGGGGAGCTGTTTTTT. Encoded protein: CASSASEGPFITGELFF.

The chain recombines TRBV19 with TRBJ2-7, with TRBD1 matching over 8 bases. The V and J ends lost 5 bases and 1 base, in that order; junction bases with no gene match: 4. The germline CDR1 and CDR2 sequences are LNHDA and SQIVND (reference sequence). The CDR3 consists of 14 residues. The CDR3 protein is CASSGQGQSYEQYF. CDR3 nucleotide sequence: TGTGCCAGTAGTGGACAGGGTCAATCCTACGAGCAGTACTTC.

This rearrangement joins TRBV28 to TRBJ1-1; D possibly corresponds to TRBD1 (6 bases). The V and J ends lost 4 bases and 1 base respectively, with 13 bases between them. Looked up from germline, CDR1 is MDHEN and CDR2 is SYDVKM. The CDR3 contains 15 residues. CDR3 residues: CASSSAQGANTEAFF. The CDR3 region has the DNA TGTGCCAGCAGTTCAGCACAGGGAGCGAACACTGAAGCTTTCTTT.

This chain connects TRBV18 to TRBJ2-7; maybe TRBD1 (5 bases). With 0 bases removed from V and 2 bases from J, the gap between germline ends came to 8 bases. CDR3 size: 14 residues. The germline V gene encodes CDR1 KGHSH and CDR2 LQKENI. CDR3 sequence: CASSPPQVPYEQYF. The CDR3 DNA reads as TGTGCCAGCTCACCACCACAGGTTCCCTACGAGCAGTACTTC.

The rearrangement uses TRBV27 and TRBJ2-5; D remains unclear. The CDR3 spans 11 residues. Germline CDR1 and CDR2: MNHEY and SMNVEV (reference sequence). The germline V and J ends were trimmed by 3 bases and 5 bases, with 4 bases remaining between them. The DNA for the CDR3 is TGTGCCAGCAGTTTTTCGGAGACCCAGTACTTC. Protein sequence: CASSFSETQYF.

This chain joins TRBV5-1 and TRBJ2-2; the D is unclear. The germline CDR1 and CDR2 sequences are SGHRS and YFSETQ. The V end lost 0 bases, the J end lost 4 bases, and 7 bases lay between the germline ends. CDR3 length: 14 amino acids. CDR3 DNA: TGCGCCAGCAGCTTGGCAGTAACCACCGGGGAGCTGTTTTTT. Translated: CASSLAVTTGELFF.

The chain combines TRBV18 with TRBJ2-7; the match to TRBD2 covers 14 bases. Germline V gene lookup returns CDR1 KGHSH and CDR2 LQKENI. The CDR3 is 16 amino acids. V shed 1 base and J 4 bases; nucleotides not matched to a gene: 3. The chain's CDR3 is CASSPRGTSGSYEQYF. CDR3 nucleotides: TGTGCCAGCTCACCACGGGGGACTAGCGGGAGTTACGAGCAGTACTTC.

Note on this clone: In the same sample, other DNA sequences code for this CDR3. The chain carries TRBV7-7 and TRBJ2-2; D remains unclear. CDR1 is SSHAT and CDR2 is FNYEAQ in the germline V gene (reference sequence). Trimming shortened V by 2 bases and J by 4 bases, and 5 bases separated the two germline ends. This CDR3 region has 13 residues. The CDR3 DNA sequence: TGTGCCAGCAGCTTAATCATCACCGGGGAGCTGTTTTTT. Translated: CASSLIITGELFF.